The sequence of this T cell receptor beta chain was determined in a study of Ad26.COV2.S vaccination and SARS-CoV-2 variants. Study-level information: Intramuscular Ad26.COV2.S doses were given once or twice, 56 days apart.

Method: immunoSEQ multiplex PCR; TCRdb's copy keeps in-frame clones and lacks some. The sample comprises 350,000 to 500,000 clones, 90% of which are singletons, and roughly 3.9% rests with the top ten. Treatment reported: 15 to 20 received Ad26.COV2.S at low or high dose, single or two shots; several received placebo; per-sample allocation not given. The study sampled participants on day 63 after the first vaccine or placebo injection. Boston provided a donor who was an adult aged 18-55 years. General study points: Vaccine recipients and placebo recipients showed similar non-spike TCR breadth.

Concerning this clone itself: Its target is unknown.

The sample consisted of peripheral blood, taken in a trial of Ad26.COV2.S vaccine versus placebo. The sequence came from a person between 18 and 59 years old who received the Ad26.COV2.S COVID-19 vaccine or a placebo.

CDR3 DNA sequence: TGTGCCAGCAGCTTAGTTCTCTGGGGGAGCTTCAACGAGCAGTACTTC. This translates into CASSLVLWGSFNEQYF. V and J are TRBV7-2 and TRBJ2-7; tentatively, D is TRBD1 or TRBD2 (5 bases each). CDR3 length: 16 residues. The V gene's germline CDR1 is SGHTA and CDR2 FQGNSA. V lost 1 base to trimming and J lost 5 bases, with 18 bases between them.